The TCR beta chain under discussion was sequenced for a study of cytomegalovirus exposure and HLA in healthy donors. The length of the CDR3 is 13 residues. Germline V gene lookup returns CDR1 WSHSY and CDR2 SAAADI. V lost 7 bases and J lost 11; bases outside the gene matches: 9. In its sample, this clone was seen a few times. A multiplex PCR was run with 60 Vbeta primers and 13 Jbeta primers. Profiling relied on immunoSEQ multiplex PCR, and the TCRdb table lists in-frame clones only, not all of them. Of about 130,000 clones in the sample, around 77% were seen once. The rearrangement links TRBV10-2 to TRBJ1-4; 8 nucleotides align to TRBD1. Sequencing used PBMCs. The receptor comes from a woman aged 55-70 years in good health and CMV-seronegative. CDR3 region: CASNRQGAGKLFF. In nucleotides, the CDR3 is TGCGCCAGCAATCGGCAGGGGGCCGGTAAACTGTTTTTT.